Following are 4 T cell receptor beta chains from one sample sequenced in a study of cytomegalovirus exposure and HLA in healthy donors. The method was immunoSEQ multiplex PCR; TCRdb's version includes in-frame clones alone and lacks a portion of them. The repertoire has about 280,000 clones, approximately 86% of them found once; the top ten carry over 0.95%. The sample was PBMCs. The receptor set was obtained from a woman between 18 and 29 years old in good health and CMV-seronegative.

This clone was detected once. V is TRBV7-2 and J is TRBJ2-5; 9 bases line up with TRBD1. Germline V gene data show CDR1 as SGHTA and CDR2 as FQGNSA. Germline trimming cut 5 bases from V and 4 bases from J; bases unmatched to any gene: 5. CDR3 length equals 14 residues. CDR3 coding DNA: TGTGCCAGCAGCCACAGGGGGCGCGGAGAGACCCAGTACTTC. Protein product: CASSHRGRGETQYF.

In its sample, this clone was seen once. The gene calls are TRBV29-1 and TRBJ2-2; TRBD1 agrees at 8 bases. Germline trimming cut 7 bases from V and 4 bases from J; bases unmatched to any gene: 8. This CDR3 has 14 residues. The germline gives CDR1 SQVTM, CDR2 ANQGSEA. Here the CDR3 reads CSAGGQGGTGELFF. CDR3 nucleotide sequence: TGCAGCGCCGGCGGACAGGGAGGCACCGGGGAGCTGTTTTTT.

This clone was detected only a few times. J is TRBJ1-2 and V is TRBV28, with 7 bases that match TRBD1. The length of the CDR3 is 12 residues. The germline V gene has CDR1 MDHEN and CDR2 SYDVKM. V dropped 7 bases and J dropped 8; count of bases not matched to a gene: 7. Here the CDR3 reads CASNPTGSGYTF. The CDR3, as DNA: TGTGCCAGCAACCCGACAGGGAGCGGCTACACCTTC.

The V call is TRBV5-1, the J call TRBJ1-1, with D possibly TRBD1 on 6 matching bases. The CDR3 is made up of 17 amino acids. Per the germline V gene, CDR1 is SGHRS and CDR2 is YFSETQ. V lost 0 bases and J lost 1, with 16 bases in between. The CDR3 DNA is TGCGCCAGCAGCTTGGGGCCGGGGGGCAGCGGGAACACTGAAGCTTTCTTT. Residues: CASSLGPGGSGNTEAFF. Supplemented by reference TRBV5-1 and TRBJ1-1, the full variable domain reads KAGVTQTPRYLIKTRGQQVTLSCSPISGHRSVSWYQQTPGQGLQFLFEYFSETQRNKGNFPGRFSGRQFSNSRSEMNVSTLELGDSALYLCASSLGPGGSGNTEAFFGQGTRLTVV.